This TCR beta chain was identified during a study of T cell repertoires in cytomegalovirus infection. At the level of the study: Indications of both CMV infection and matching HLA type were provided by public TCR beta signatures. Study findings and constraints: CMV-specific TCR beta clonotypes restricted by HLA-C were the ones dominating the ex vivo response. Summed frequency of public TCR beta families distinguished CMV carriers with the relevant HLA.

From the reads, TCRdb called clonotypes with MiXCR, one entry per CDR3 protein. Seen here are fewer than 250,000 distinct CDR3 sequences, 10% to 15% observed once, and the top ten hold 1.5% to 2%. As to this clonotype: Its antigen is not identified.

CDR1 is LGHNA and CDR2 is YSLEER in the germline V gene. This CDR3 spans 14 amino acids. V lost 3 bases and J 2 bases, leaving 10 bases between the germline ends. Sequences were obtained from PBMCs. This sequence was found in a human donor in good health (CMV status not recorded). Some clones in this sample may be carry-over from other donors' samples. The gene calls are TRBV4-3 and TRBJ1-2; D unclear. Written as DNA, the CDR3 is TGCGCCAGCAGCCAGGCTGGGGTGAACTATGGCTACACCTTC. Protein sequence: CASSQAGVNYGYTF.